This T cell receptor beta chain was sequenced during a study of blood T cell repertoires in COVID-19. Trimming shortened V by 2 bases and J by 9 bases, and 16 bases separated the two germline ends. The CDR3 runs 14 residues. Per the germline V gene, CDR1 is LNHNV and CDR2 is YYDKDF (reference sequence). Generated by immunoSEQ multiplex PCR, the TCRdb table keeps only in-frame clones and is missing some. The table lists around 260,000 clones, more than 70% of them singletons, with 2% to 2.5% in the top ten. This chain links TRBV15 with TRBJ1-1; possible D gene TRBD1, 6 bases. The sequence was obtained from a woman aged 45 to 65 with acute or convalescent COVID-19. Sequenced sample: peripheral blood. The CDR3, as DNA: TGTGCCACCAGCAGACAGAACAGGGTTGAGCAAGCTTTCTTT. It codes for CATSRQNRVEQAFF.